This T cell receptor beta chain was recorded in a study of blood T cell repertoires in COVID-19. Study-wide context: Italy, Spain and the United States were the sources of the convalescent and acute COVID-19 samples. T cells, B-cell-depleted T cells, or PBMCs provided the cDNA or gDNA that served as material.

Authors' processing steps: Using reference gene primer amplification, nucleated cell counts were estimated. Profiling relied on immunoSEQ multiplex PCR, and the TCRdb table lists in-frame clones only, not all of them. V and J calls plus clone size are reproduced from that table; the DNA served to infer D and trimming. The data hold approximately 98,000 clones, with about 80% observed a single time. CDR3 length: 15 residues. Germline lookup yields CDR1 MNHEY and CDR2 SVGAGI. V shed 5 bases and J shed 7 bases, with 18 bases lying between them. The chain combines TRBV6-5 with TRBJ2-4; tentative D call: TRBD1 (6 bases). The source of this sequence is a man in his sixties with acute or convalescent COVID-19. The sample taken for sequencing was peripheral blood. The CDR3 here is CASSPGPGVGNIQYF. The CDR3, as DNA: TGTGCCAGCAGTCCTGGGCCAGGGGTGGGGAACATTCAGTACTTC.